This TCR beta chain was documented in a study of T cells in localized non-small cell lung cancer. Regarding the study as a whole: A median of about 54 of the top 100 tumor clones appeared in adjacent lung, which was paired and uninvolved. Longer overall survival associated with higher blood T cell density; shorter survival with higher adjacent-lung clonality. Uninvolved adjacent lung showed peak T cell clonality, exceeding tumor. Since sequencing was restricted to only one region of the tumor, intratumor heterogeneity remains a possibility.

This clone was seen only a few times. Antigen: not known. The germline gives CDR1 SGDLS, CDR2 YYNGEE. CDR3 length equals 13 residues. With 4 bases removed from V and 7 bases from J, the gap between germline ends came to 15 bases. This table comes from immunoSEQ multiplex PCR, and its TCRdb copy is limited to in-frame clones, with some not included. The data show 4,500 or so clones, around 40% seen once. This chain connects TRBV9 to TRBJ2-7; D remains ambiguous. The origin of this receptor is a woman between 35 and 70 years old with stage I lung adenocarcinoma. Source: lung tumor tissue, taken before any cancer treatment. CDR3: CASSQLGMGEQYF. DNA for the CDR3: TGTGCCAGCAGCCAATTGGGTATGGGAGAGCAGTACTTC.